The sequence of this T cell receptor beta chain was determined in a study of beta chain features in type 1 diabetes. In the case of this clone: The junction shows a germline mismatch at one end, possibly a read error.

Reverse transcription of all isolated RNA meant that expressed TCRB transcripts were sequenced. This table comes from immunoSEQ multiplex PCR, and its TCRdb copy is limited to in-frame clones, with some not included. The table records under 950,000 clones, 15% to 20% of them present only once. Germline lookup yields CDR1 SGHTA and CDR2 FQGNSA. The CDR3 has 15 amino acids. Material for sequencing was naive CD4+ T cells from blood. The chain employs TRBV7-2 and TRBJ2-7, with 10 nucleotides matching TRBD2. This TCR derives from a woman aged 18-29 years in good health. In nucleotides, the CDR3 is TGCGCCAGCAGCCAAGAGCAGCGGGAGGGGAATGAGCAGTACTTC. This codes for CASSQEQREGNEQYF.